These T cell receptor beta chains were read from a single sample in a study of regulatory T cells in long-lasting Graves disease. MiXCR, applied by TCRdb to the multiplex PCR reads, yields one record per CDR3 protein. The data show approximately 400,000 distinct CDR3 sequences, about 15% seen once. This same sample was also part of a study on T cells in Graves' hyperthyroidism and ophthalmopathy.

The specimen was peripheral blood mononuclear cells (PBMCs), collected at new diagnosis, from a patient treated with antithyroid drugs. These receptors were obtained from a woman in her thirties or forties with Graves disease. CDR3s include the opening cysteine and the closing phenylalanine or tryptophan. A D gene is named only where the DNA matches it firmly. Clone size is given for some rows only: seen once, a few or many times, or a class if the clone is expanded.

clone size	D gene	V gene	J gene	CDR3 DNA	CDR3 protein
many	NA	TRBV19	TRBJ2-1	TGTGCCAGTAGCCCGCCGACTAGTCCCTTGGGGCAGTTCTTC	CASSPPTSPLGQFF
many	TRBD1	TRBV28	TRBJ2-7	TGTGCCAGCATTAAACCGGGACAGGGGACCTACGAGCAGTACTTC	CASIKPGQGTYEQYF
NA	TRBD1	TRBV6-1	TRBJ2-7	TGTGCCAGCAGGTCCCCGGGACAGGGATCCGAGCAGTACTTC	CASRSPGQGSEQYF
once	NA	TRBV25-1	TRBJ1-1	TGTGCCAGCAGCCCAGGGGCAGGGAGAGCTTTCTTT	CASSPGAGRAFF
NA	TRBD1	TRBV3-1	TRBJ2-2	TGTGCCAGCAGCCCGACAGGGCCCGGGGAGCTGTTTTTT	CASSPTGPGELFF
many	TRBD1	TRBV12-3/TRBV12-4	TRBJ2-5	TGTGCCAGCAGGTGGACAGGGGAAGAGACCCAGTACTTC	CASRWTGEETQYF
many	TRBD2	TRBV11-3	TRBJ2-1	TGTGCCAGTAAGTTGCGGGAGAGTTACTCCTACAATGAGCAGTTCTTC	CASKLRESYSYNEQFF
many	TRBD2	TRBV11-2	TRBJ2-5	TGTGCCAGCAGCCCCACGGGAGGGCAACAAGAGACCCAGTACTTC	CASSPTGGQQETQYF
many	NA	TRBV12-3/TRBV12-4	TRBJ2-7	TGTGCCAGCAGTTTAGGGCTGATCTACGAGCAGTACTTC	CASSLGLIYEQYF
many	TRBD2	TRBV6-5	TRBJ2-5	TGTGCCAGCAGTTTAACCACAGGCGGGAGGTGGGAGACCCAGTACTTC	CASSLTTGGRWETQYF
many	NA	TRBV30	TRBJ1-1	TGTGCCTGGAGGTTTGGTCCGGCGGGGGGGAACACTGAAGCTTTCTTT	CAWRFGPAGGNTEAFF
NA	NA	TRBV9	TRBJ2-3	TGTGCCAGCAGCCTTCAGGAATACACAGATACGCAGTATTTT	CASSLQEYTDTQYF
many	NA	TRBV28	TRBJ1-4	TGTGCCAGCACCCAAGTTTCGAGTTATGAAAAACTGTTTTTT	CASTQVSSYEKLFF
many	TRBD2	TRBV11-3	TRBJ2-1	TGTGCCAGCAGCCAGATTTCCCCCGGACTAGCGGGAAGCTCCTACAATGAGCAGTTCTTC	CASSQISPGLAGSSYNEQFF
many	TRBD2	TRBV11-3	TRBJ2-3	TGTGCCAGCAGCTTCTTCGCGGGAGACACAGATACGCAGTATTTT	CASSFFAGDTDTQYF
many	NA	TRBV7-6	TRBJ2-1	TGTGCCAGCAGCTTCTCTGGGAATGAGCAGTTCTTC	CASSFSGNEQFF
many	NA	TRBV19	TRBJ2-7	TGTGCCAGTAGTATGGGGGGAAGCTCCTACGAGCAGTACTTC	CASSMGGSSYEQYF
NA	TRBD2	TRBV7-9	TRBJ2-2	TGTGCCAGCAGCGATCCTGACATAGGGGGGCTAGCGGGAGGCTCGAACACCGGGGAGCTGTTTTTT	CASSDPDIGGLAGGSNTGELFF
many	TRBD2	TRBV7-2	TRBJ2-3	TGTGCCAGCAGCTTAGTGGGGACTAGCGGGAGAAGGGATACGCAGTATTTT	CASSLVGTSGRRDTQYF
many	NA	TRBV3-1	TRBJ2-4	TGTGCCAGCAGTCCAAGGTGGGAATTCGTAAGCATTCAGTACTTC	CASSPRWEFVSIQYF
many	NA	TRBV29-1	TRBJ1-5	TGCAGCGTTGCGGTGGAGGGAGTTAATCAGCCCCAGCATTTT	CSVAVEGVNQPQHF
many	NA	TRBV2	TRBJ2-7	TGTGCCAGCAGTACTGACGACTACGAGCAGTACTTC	CASSTDDYEQYF
many	NA	TRBV19	TRBJ2-5	TGTGCCAGTAGTAAAGGGCCCGGCGGGGCCCAGTACTTC	CASSKGPGGAQYF
NA	NA	TRBV6-2/TRBV6-3	TRBJ2-1	TGTGCCAGCAACGGTCGAATGGATGAGCAGTTCTTC	CASNGRMDEQFF
few	NA	TRBV11-2	TRBJ2-6	TGTGCCAGCAGCTTATTCTTATATACGTCTGGGGCCAACGTCCTGACTTTC	CASSLFLYTSGANVLTF
few	NA	TRBV6-1	TRBJ2-5	TGTGCCGCCAGCAAGTTGGTCAGCCAAGAGACCCAGTACTTC	CAASKLVSQETQYF
many	NA	TRBV3-1	TRBJ2-7	TGTGCCAGCAGCCATGGTTTCGCCTACGAGCAGTACTTC	CASSHGFAYEQYF
many	NA	TRBV2	TRBJ2-7	TGTGCCAGCAGTGTTGGAGGGGACCGCTACGAGCAGTACTTC	CASSVGGDRYEQYF
many	NA	TRBV2	TRBJ2-5	TGTGCCAGCAGTGCTGCCGAACAAGAGACCCAGTACTTC	CASSAAEQETQYF
NA	NA	TRBV3-1	TRBJ2-7	TGTGCCAGCAGCTTACTACGGGGTAGTAACTACGAGCAGTACTTC	CASSLLRGSNYEQYF
NA	NA	TRBV20-1	TRBJ1-4	TGCAGTGCTAGAGATGGGCCAGGGGAAAAACTGTTTTTT	CSARDGPGEKLFF
many	NA	TRBV11-2	TRBJ1-2	TGTGCCAGCAGCTTAAGTCGAAACTATGGCTACACCTTC	CASSLSRNYGYTF
many	TRBD2	TRBV28	TRBJ2-7	TGTGCCAGCAGTCTACTAGCGGGAGCAGTCCACGAGCAGTACTTC	CASSLLAGAVHEQYF
many	TRBD2	TRBV7-9	TRBJ2-7	TGTGCCAGCAGCTTAGGTATCGGGCTAGCGGGAGATGACGAGCAGTACTTC	CASSLGIGLAGDDEQYF
NA	NA	TRBV3-1	TRBJ1-2	TGTGCCAGCAGTCATGGTTGGAGGGGCTACACCTTC	CASSHGWRGYTF
many	TRBD1	TRBV20-1	TRBJ1-2	TGCAGTGCTATAGGATCCAGACAGGGGGCTAACTATGGCTACACCTTC	CSAIGSRQGANYGYTF
few	TRBD2	TRBV12-3/TRBV12-4	TRBJ2-5	TGTGCCAGCAGTCCAGGACTAGCGGGAGCAAGAAATGAGCAGTTCTTT	CASSPGLAGARNEQFF
NA	TRBD2	TRBV15	TRBJ2-3	TGTGCCACCAGCAGAGACACGGGGGGGGATATGCAGTATTTT	CATSRDTGGDMQYF